Shown below are 25 T cell receptor beta chains from a single sample sequenced in a study of T cells in Graves' hyperthyroidism and ophthalmopathy. Regions amplified from RNA transcripts were the TCR beta CDR3 regions. During a first-round RT-PCR of the TCR CDR3, the HTBI primer set was used. In TCRdb, the multiplex PCR reads were re-called with MiXCR into one record per CDR3 protein. The table records about 520,000 distinct CDR3 sequences, 24% of them present only once. The sequencing sample was made of blood. The receptors here all came from a woman aged 30 to 39 with Graves' ophthalmopathy.

This clonotype was counted ten times or more. This chain uses TRBV4-1 with TRBJ1-2; no reliable D call. The V end was cut by 0 bases, the J end by 2 bases, with 10 bases between. Looked up from germline, CDR1 is MGHRA and CDR2 is YSYEKL. The CDR3 runs 15 residues. In DNA, the CDR3 is TGCGCCAGCAGCCAAGACCCGACGACGAACTATGGCTACACCTTC. Translated, it gives CASSQDPTTNYGYTF.

The V call is TRBV20-1, the J call TRBJ2-7, with D uncertain. CDR1 is DFQATT and CDR2 is SNEGSKA in the germline V gene (reference sequence). The CDR3 length is 15 residues. V was trimmed by 0 bases and J by 0 bases, leaving 12 bases between them. The CDR3 here is CSARDPKAFSYEQYF. The CDR3 coding sequence is TGCAGTGCTAGAGATCCAAAAGCGTTCTCCTACGAGCAGTACTTC.

The CDR3 loop reads CASSGVDYGYTF. The CDR3 DNA sequence: TGTGCCAGCAGTGGGGTCGACTATGGCTACACCTTC. The chain recombines TRBV6-1 with TRBJ1-2; D not resolved. CDR3 size: 12 residues. Trimming removed 4 bases from V and 3 bases from J, with 6 bases in between. CDR1 and CDR2 from the germline V gene are MNHNS and SASEGT.

This clonotype was counted at least ten times. The chain is built from TRBV28 and TRBJ1-3; D is ambiguous. This CDR3 spans 14 amino acids. Germline-derived CDR1 and CDR2 are MDHEN and SYDVKM. Between the trimmed V and J ends, which lost 3 bases and 2 bases, there was a span of 8 bases. The CDR3 DNA sequence: TGTGCCAGCAGTTTGGGTATTGCTGGAAACACCATATATTTT. Its translation is CASSLGIAGNTIYF.

This clonotype was seen at least ten times. The chain employs TRBV19 and TRBJ2-5, with TRBD2 as a possible D gene (6 bases). CDR1 and CDR2 (germline): LNHDA, SQIVND (reference sequence). The CDR3 covers 14 residues. Trimming left V 5 bases short and J 2 bases short, with 12 bases between. CDR3 residues: CASSGGTTQETQYF. CDR3 bases: TGTGCCAGTAGTGGCGGGACCACTCAAGAGACCCAGTACTTC.

The chain joins TRBV6-1 to TRBJ1-2; D unclear. The V gene's germline CDR1 is MNHNS and CDR2 SASEGT. The CDR3 runs 14 residues. Trimming shortened V by 1 base and J by 2 bases, and 8 bases separated the two germline ends. The CDR3 bases are TGTGCCAGCAGTGAAGTGGGCAGAAACTATGGCTACACCTTC. Translating it yields CASSEVGRNYGYTF.

The gene calls are TRBV9 and TRBJ2-7; weak D call: TRBD1 (5 bases). CDR3 length: 15 amino acids. V lost 0 bases, J lost 0 bases, and 10 bases lay in between. Germline values: CDR1 SGDLS, CDR2 YYNGEE. In DNA form, the CDR3 reads TGTGCCAGCAGCGTAGATCTAGGGGTCTCCTACGAGCAGTACTTC. It is translated as CASSVDLGVSYEQYF.

This clonotype has a handful of counts. CDR3 loop: CASSEGGMAPYGYTF. As DNA, the CDR3 is TGTGCCAGCAGTGAAGGTGGAATGGCACCCTATGGCTACACCTTC. V usage is TRBV12-3 or TRBV12-4 and J usage is TRBJ1-2; D is unresolved. This CDR3 comprises 15 residues. Deletions cut 5 bases from V and 4 bases from J, with 17 bases between.

This clonotype has ten or more counts. The chain employs TRBV6-1 and TRBJ2-6; the D is unclear. V was pared by 7 bases and J by 0 bases, with 7 bases between. The CDR3 has 14 residues. Germline values: CDR1 MNHNS, CDR2 SASEGT. The DNA for the CDR3 is TGTGCCAGCAAGTGGGACTCTGGGGCCAACGTCCTGACTTTC. Residues: CASKWDSGANVLTF.

This clonotype was observed at least ten times. This chain uses TRBV10-3 with TRBJ1-1; 8 nucleotides line up with TRBD1. The germline CDR1 and CDR2 sequences are ENHRY and SYGVKD. The V segment lost 10 bases and the J segment 1 base; nucleotides outside the gene matches: 11. The CDR3 length is 15 residues. The CDR3 nucleotides read TGTGCCACCTTTCACCCCGGACAGGGGAACACTGAAGCTTTCTTT. Translation: CATFHPGQGNTEAFF.

The chain carries TRBV11-2 and TRBJ2-5, with D possibly being TRBD1 or TRBD2 (6 bases each). The ends were cut back, 5 bases at V and 7 bases at J, with 17 bases in the middle. This CDR3 comprises 14 residues. The germline V gene encodes CDR1 SGHAT and CDR2 FQNNGV. The CDR3 sequence is CASSQDKGGGTQYF. The CDR3 coding sequence is TGTGCCAGCAGCCAAGATAAGGGGGGTGGGACCCAGTACTTC. The variable domain in full, with the rest retrieved from reference TRBV11-2 and TRBJ2-5, is EAGVAQSPRYKIIEKRQSVAFWCNPISGHATLYWYQQILGQGPKLLIQFQNNGVVDDSQLPKDRFSAERLKGVDSTLKIQPAKLEDSAVYLCASSQDKGGGTQYFGPGTRLLVL.

In this sample, this clonotype turned up many times. J is TRBJ2-7 and V is TRBV12-3 or TRBV12-4; TRBD2 matches at 13 bases. V lost 6 bases, J lost 5 bases, and 4 bases stayed unmatched. The CDR3 totals 14 residues. CDR3 in DNA: TGTGCCAGCAGGACTAGCGGGGGGTTGGACGAGCAGTACTTC. Translated: CASRTSGGLDEQYF.

This chain links TRBV7-3 with TRBJ2-1, with D possibly being TRBD1 or TRBD2 (5 bases each). CDR1 is SGHTA and CDR2 is FQGTGA in the germline V gene. The CDR3 runs 18 residues. V was trimmed by 1 base and J by 5 bases, leaving 21 bases between them. CDR3 coding DNA: TGTGCCAGCAGCTTAATGGGGGTCCCGTCCGGGGCCCACAATGAGCAGTTCTTC. It specifies CASSLMGVPSGAHNEQFF.

This clonotype has a count of ten or more. J is TRBJ1-2 and V is TRBV12-3 or TRBV12-4; no firm D call. V lost 6 bases and J lost 2, with 13 bases in between. The CDR3 contains 14 residues. The CDR3 DNA follows: TGTGCCAGCAGCCACAGCGGCCCAAACTATGGCTACACCTTC. It encodes CASSHSGPNYGYTF.

The V and J genes are TRBV12-3 or TRBV12-4 and TRBJ1-1; D perhaps matches TRBD1 (5 bases). The CDR3 has 15 amino acids. The V gene lost 4 bases and the J gene lost 0 bases, with 12 bases spanning the gap. The CDR3 here is CASSWIGHLNTEAFF. The CDR3 coding sequence is TGTGCCAGCAGTTGGATCGGACACTTGAACACTGAAGCTTTCTTT.

This clonotype was picked up many times. The chain joins TRBV15 to TRBJ1-1, with D unresolved. CDR3 length: 17 residues. Germline CDR1 is LNHNV and CDR2 is YYDKDF (reference sequence). Trimming stripped 0 bases from V and 5 bases from J, with 19 bases between. CDR3 sequence: CATSRDRAARAGTEAFF. The CDR3 nucleotides are TGTGCCACCAGCAGAGATCGGGCAGCTAGGGCGGGTACTGAAGCTTTCTTT. Full variable domain (rest looked up from reference TRBV15 and TRBJ1-1): DAMVIQNPRYQVTQFGKPVTLSCSQTLNHNVMYWYQQKSSQAPKLLFHYYDKDFNNEADTPDNFQSRRPNTSFCFLDIRSPGLGDTAMYLCATSRDRAARAGTEAFFGQGTRLTVV.

The V call is TRBV11-2, the J call TRBJ2-5, with TRBD1 as a possible D gene (6 bases). The V end was cut by 0 bases, the J end by 2 bases, with 19 bases between. Germline V CDR1 and CDR2: SGHAT, FQNNGV. CDR3 length: 18 residues. CDR3 coding DNA: TGTGCCAGCAGCTTAGAGCAACTCCGGGACAAAGAACAAGAGACCCAGTACTTC. Amino acid sequence: CASSLEQLRDKEQETQYF.

This clonotype was seen ten or more times. The rearrangement joins TRBV6-5 to TRBJ2-6; no clear D. CDR3 length: 16 residues. CDR1 is MNHEY and CDR2 is SVGAGI in the germline V gene. The germline V and J ends were trimmed by 2 bases and 0 bases, with 8 bases remaining between them. The CDR3 region is CASSYLFASGANVLTF. In DNA, the CDR3 is TGTGCCAGCAGTTACCTCTTCGCCTCTGGGGCCAACGTCCTGACTTTC.

This sequence joins TRBV7-8 and TRBJ2-1; the D is unclear. The CDR3 spans 17 residues. Germline CDR1 and CDR2: SGHVS and FQNEAQ. V was pared by 5 bases and J by 2 bases, with 19 bases between. Here the CDR3 DNA reads TGTGCCAGCAGCCCCCGTACCCCGGGTTTTACCTACAATGAGCAGTTCTTC. Amino acids: CASSPRTPGFTYNEQFF. Using reference TRBV7-8 and TRBJ2-1 for the parts outside the CDR3, the full variable domain is GAGVSQSPRYKVAKRGQDVALRCDPISGHVSLFWYQQALGQGPEFLTYFQNEAQLDKSGLPSDRFFAERPEGSVSTLKIQRTQQEDSAVYLCASSPRTPGFTYNEQFFGPGTRLTVL.

To note about this clonotype: A much larger clone lies a single base off, so this may be a read error. V gene TRBV14 combines with J gene TRBJ2-2, with D maybe TRBD1 (6 bases). The germline CDR1 and CDR2 sequences are SGHDN and FVKESK. The CDR3 has 14 amino acids. For the CDR3, the DNA is TGTGTCAGCATGAAGGGACACAACACCGGGGAGCTGTTTTTT. It is translated as CVSMKGHNTGELFF.

The sample holds many counts of this clonotype. This chain uses TRBV29-1 with TRBJ2-2, with 8 bases matching TRBD1. The CDR3 totals 13 residues. Trimming removed 7 bases from V and 2 bases from J; junction bases left unmatched: 3. CDR1 and CDR2 from the germline V gene are SQVTM and ANQGSEA. Written as DNA, the CDR3 is TGCAGCGGACAGGGGTTTAACACCGGGGAGCTGTTTTTT. As protein: CSGQGFNTGELFF.

This chain joins TRBV7-9 and TRBJ1-3, with 9 nucleotides matching TRBD1. Unmatched junction bases numbered 3, after V lost 5 bases and J lost 10 bases. The CDR3 spans 12 residues. CDR1 and CDR2 (germline): SEHNR, FQNEAQ (reference sequence). In nucleotides, the CDR3 is TGTGCCAGCAGCCGGACAGGGGTTACCATATATTTT. It encodes CASSRTGVTIYF. Full variable domain (remainder filled in from reference TRBV7-9 and TRBJ1-3): DTGVSQNPRHKITKRGQNVTFRCDPISEHNRLYWYRQTLGQGPEFLTYFQNEAQLEKSRLLSDRFSAERPKGSFSTLEIQRTEQGDSAMYLCASSRTGVTIYFGEGSWLTVV.

This clonotype was observed a handful of times. The chain links TRBV6-2 or TRBV6-3 to TRBJ2-6, with D perhaps matching TRBD1 or TRBD2 (5 bases each). Germline CDR1 is MNHEY and CDR2 is SVGEGT. V shed 1 base and J shed 0 bases, with 13 bases lying between them. The CDR3 sequence is 18 residues long. The CDR3 loop reads CASSYLQRGVSGANVLTF. CDR3 coding DNA: TGTGCCAGCAGTTACTTGCAGAGGGGAGTCTCTGGGGCCAACGTCCTGACTTTC.

The rearrangement links TRBV6-1 to TRBJ1-2; D is undetermined. The CDR3 spans 14 residues. Trimming removed 6 bases from V and 4 bases from J, with 15 bases in between. CDR1 is MNHNS, CDR2 SASEGT, per germline. DNA of the CDR3: TGTGCCAGCAGCCCCCGCGGCGGTGGCTATGGCTACACCTTC. It translates to CASSPRGGGYGYTF.

J is TRBJ1-2 and V is TRBV11-2; TRBD1 aligns across 9 bases. The CDR3 contains 16 residues. Unmatched junction bases numbered 8, after V lost 4 bases and J lost 2 bases. CDR1 is SGHAT and CDR2 is FQNNGV in the germline V gene. CDR3 nucleotides: TGTGCCAGCAGCTCCTTAACCGGGACAGGGAACTATGGCTACACCTTC. It yields the protein CASSSLTGTGNYGYTF.